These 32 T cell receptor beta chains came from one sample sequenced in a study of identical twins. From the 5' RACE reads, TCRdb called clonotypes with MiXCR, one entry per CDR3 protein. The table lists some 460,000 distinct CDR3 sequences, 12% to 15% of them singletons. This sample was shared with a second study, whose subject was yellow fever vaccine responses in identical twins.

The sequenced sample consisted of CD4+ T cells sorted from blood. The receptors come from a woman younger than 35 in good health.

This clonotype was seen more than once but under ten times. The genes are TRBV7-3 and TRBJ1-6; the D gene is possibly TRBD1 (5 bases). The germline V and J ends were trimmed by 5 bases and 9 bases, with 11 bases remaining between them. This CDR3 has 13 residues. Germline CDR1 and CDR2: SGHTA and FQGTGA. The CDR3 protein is CASSVRDGSPLHF. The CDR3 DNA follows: TGTGCCAGCAGCGTCAGGGACGGTTCACCCCTCCACTTT.

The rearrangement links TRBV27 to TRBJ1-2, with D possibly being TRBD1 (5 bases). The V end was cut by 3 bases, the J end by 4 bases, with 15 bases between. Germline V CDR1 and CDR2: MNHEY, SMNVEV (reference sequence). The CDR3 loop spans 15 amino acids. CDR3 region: CASSFQGDALYGYTF. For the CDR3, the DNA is TGTGCCAGCAGTTTCCAGGGCGACGCTCTCTATGGCTACACCTTC.

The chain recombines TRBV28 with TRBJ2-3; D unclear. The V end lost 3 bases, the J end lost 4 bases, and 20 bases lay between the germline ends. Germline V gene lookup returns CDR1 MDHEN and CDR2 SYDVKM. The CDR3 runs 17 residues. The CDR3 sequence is CASSLVGLVFLPDTQYF. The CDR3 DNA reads TGTGCCAGCAGTTTGGTGGGCCTAGTATTTCTGCCAGATACGCAGTATTTT.

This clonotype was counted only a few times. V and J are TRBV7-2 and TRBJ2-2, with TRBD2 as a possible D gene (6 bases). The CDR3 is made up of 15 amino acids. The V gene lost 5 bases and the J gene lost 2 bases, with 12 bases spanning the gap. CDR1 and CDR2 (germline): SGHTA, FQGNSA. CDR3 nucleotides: TGTGCCAGCAGCCTCAGCGGGTATAACACCGGGGAGCTGTTTTTT. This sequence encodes CASSLSGYNTGELFF. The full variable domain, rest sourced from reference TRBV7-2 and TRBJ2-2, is GAGVSQSPSNKVTEKGKDVELRCDPISGHTALYWYRQSLGQGLEFLIYFQGNSAPDKSGLPSDRFSAERTGGSVSTLTIQRTQQEDSAVYLCASSLSGYNTGELFFGEGSRLTVL.

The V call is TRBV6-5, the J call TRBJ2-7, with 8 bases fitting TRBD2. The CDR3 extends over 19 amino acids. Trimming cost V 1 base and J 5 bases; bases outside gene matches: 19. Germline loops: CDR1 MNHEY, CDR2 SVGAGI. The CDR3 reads CASSYFFREKGGGFHEQYF. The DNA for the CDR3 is TGTGCCAGCAGTTACTTCTTCAGGGAGAAGGGCGGGGGGTTCCACGAGCAGTACTTC.

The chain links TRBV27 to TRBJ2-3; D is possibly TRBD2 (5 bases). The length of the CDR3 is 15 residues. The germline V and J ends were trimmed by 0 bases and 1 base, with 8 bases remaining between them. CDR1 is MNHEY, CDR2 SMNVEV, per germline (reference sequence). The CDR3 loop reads CASSLSRLRTDTQYF. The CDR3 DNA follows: TGTGCCAGCAGTTTATCGCGACTACGCACAGATACGCAGTATTTT.

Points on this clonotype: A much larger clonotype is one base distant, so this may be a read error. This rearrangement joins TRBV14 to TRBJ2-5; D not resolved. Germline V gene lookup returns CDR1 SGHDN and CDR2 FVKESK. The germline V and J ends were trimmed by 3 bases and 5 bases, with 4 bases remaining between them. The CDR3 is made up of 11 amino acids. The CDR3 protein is CASSHAETQYF. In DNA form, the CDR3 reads TGTGCCAGCAGCCACGCGGAGACCCAGTACTTC.

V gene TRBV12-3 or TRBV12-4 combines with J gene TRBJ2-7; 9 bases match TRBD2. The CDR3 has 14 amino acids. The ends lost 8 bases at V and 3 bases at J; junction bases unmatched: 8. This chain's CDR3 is CASLKTSGHYEQYF. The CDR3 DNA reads TGTGCCAGCTTAAAGACTAGCGGACACTACGAGCAGTACTTC.

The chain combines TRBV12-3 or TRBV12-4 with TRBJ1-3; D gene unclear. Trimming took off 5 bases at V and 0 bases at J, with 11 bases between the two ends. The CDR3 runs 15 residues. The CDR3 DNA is TGTGCCAGCAGTCCCTACGGGGACTCTGGAAACACCATATATTTT. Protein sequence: CASSPYGDSGNTIYF.

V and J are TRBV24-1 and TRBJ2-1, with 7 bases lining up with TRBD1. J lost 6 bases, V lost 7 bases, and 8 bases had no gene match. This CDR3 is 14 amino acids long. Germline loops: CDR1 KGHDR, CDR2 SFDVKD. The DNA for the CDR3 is TGTGCCACCAGCCACCAGACAGGGTTCAATGAGCAGTTCTTC. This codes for CATSHQTGFNEQFF.

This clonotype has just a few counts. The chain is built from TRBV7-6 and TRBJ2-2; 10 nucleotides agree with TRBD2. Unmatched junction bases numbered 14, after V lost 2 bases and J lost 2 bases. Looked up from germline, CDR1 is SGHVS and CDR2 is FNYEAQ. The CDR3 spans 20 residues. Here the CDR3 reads CASSLTSLKAGGINTGELFF. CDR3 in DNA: TGTGCCAGCAGCTTAACCTCGCTTAAAGCGGGAGGGATAAACACCGGGGAGCTGTTTTTT.

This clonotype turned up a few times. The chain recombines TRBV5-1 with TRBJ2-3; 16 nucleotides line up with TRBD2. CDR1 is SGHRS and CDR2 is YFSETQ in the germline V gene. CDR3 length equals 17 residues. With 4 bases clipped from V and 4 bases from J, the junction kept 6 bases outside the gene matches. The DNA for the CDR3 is TGCGCCAGCAGCAAGGGGACTAGCGGGGGGGCAGCAGATACGCAGTATTTT. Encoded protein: CASSKGTSGGAADTQYF.

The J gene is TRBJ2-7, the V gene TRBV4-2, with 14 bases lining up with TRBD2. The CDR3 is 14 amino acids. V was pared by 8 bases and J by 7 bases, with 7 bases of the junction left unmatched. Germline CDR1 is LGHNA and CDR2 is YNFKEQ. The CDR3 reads CASGGLAGVREQYF. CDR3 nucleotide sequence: TGTGCCAGCGGGGGACTAGCGGGAGTTAGGGAGCAGTACTTC.

This chain's CDR3 is CATGLATDAYEQYF. The CDR3 bases are TGTGCCACTGGCTTGGCGACAGATGCCTACGAGCAGTACTTC. This sequence joins TRBV7-2 and TRBJ2-7, with D possibly matching TRBD1 (5 bases). The CDR3 runs to 14 residues. V gave up 10 bases and J gave up 2 bases, with 18 bases separating them. The germline gives CDR1 SGHTA, CDR2 FQGNSA.

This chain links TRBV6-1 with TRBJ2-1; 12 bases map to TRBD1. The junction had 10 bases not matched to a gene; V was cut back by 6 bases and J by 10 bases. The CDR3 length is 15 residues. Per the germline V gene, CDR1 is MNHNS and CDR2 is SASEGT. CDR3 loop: CASRRTRDRGLEQFF. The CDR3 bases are TGTGCCAGCAGGCGAACCCGGGACAGGGGGCTGGAGCAGTTCTTC.

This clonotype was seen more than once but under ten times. The CDR3 is CASSLEGRGQVEAFF. Here the CDR3 DNA reads TGCGCCAGCAGCTTGGAAGGGAGGGGGCAGGTTGAAGCTTTCTTT. This chain uses TRBV5-1 with TRBJ1-1; 7 bases align to TRBD1. The CDR3 contains 15 residues. V lost 0 bases to trimming and J lost 7 bases; unmatched junction nucleotides: 9. Germline values: CDR1 SGHRS, CDR2 YFSETQ.

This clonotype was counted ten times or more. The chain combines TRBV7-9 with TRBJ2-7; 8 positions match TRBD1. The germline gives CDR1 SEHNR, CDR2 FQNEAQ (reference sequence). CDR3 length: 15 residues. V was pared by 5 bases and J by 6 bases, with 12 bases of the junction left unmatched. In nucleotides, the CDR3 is TGTGCCAGCAGCGAACCCGGGACAGGTTTTGGCGAGCAGTACTTC. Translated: CASSEPGTGFGEQYF. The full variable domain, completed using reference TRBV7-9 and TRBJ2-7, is DTGVSQNPRHKITKRGQNVTFRCDPISEHNRLYWYRQTLGQGPEFLTYFQNEAQLEKSRLLSDRFSAERPKGSFSTLEIQRTEQGDSAMYLCASSEPGTGFGEQYFGPGTRLTVT.

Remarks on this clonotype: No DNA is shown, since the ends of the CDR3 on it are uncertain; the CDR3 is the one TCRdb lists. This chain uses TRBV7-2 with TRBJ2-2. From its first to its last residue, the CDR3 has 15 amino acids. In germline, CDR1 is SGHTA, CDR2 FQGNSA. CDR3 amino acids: CASSPPWVGPGSCFF.

CDR3: CSARATRGTSGGRPYEQYF. In nucleotides, the CDR3 is TGCAGTGCTAGAGCAACCCGCGGGACTAGCGGGGGACGACCCTACGAGCAGTACTTC. This rearrangement joins TRBV20-1 to TRBJ2-7; 14 bases fit TRBD2. CDR3 length: 19 residues. V lost 1 base and J lost 2; bases outside the gene matches: 13. Germline V CDR1 and CDR2: DFQATT, SNEGSKA (reference sequence).

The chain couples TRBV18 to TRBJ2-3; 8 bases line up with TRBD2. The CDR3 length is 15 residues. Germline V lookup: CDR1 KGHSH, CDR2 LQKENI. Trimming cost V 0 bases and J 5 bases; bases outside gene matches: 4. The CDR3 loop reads CASSPPRAGVDTQYF. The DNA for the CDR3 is TGTGCCAGCTCACCACCTCGAGCGGGGGTAGATACGCAGTATTTT.

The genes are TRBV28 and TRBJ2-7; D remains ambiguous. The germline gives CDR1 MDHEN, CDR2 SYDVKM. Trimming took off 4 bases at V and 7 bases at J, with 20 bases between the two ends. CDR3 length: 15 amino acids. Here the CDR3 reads CASSSPPDGLGEQYF. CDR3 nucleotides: TGTGCCAGCAGTTCCCCGCCAGACGGGTTGGGGGAGCAGTACTTC. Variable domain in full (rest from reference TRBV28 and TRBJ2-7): DVKVTQSSRYLVKRTGEKVFLECVQDMDHENMFWYRQDPGLGLRLIYFSYDVKMKEKGDIPEGYSVSREKKERFSLILESASTNQTSMYLCASSSPPDGLGEQYFGPGTRLTVT.

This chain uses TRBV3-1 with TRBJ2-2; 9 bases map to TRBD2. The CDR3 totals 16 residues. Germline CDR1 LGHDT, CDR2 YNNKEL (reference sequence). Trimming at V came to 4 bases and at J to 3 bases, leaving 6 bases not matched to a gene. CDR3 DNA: TGTGCCAGCAGCCCCCCGGGACTAGCCTACACCGGGGAGCTGTTTTTT. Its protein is CASSPPGLAYTGELFF.

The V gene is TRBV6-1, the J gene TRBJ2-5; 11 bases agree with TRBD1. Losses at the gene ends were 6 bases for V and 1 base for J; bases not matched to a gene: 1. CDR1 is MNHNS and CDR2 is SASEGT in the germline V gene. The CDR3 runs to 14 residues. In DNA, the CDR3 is TGTGCCAGCAGGGGGACAGGGGGCCAAGAGACCCAGTACTTC. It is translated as CASRGTGGQETQYF.

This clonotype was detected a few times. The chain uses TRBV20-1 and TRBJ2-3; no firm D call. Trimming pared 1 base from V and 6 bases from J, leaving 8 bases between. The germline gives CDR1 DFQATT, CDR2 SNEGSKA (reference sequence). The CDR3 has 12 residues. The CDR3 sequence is CSARARADTQYF. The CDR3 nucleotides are TGCAGTGCTAGAGCAAGGGCCGATACGCAGTATTTT.

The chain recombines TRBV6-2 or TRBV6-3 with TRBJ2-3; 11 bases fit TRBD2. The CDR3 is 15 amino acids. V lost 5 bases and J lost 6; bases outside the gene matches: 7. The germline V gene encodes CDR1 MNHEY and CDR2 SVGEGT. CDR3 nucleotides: TGTGCCAGCAGTCTAGCGGGGGGAAAAGGTGATACGCAGTATTTT. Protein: CASSLAGGKGDTQYF.

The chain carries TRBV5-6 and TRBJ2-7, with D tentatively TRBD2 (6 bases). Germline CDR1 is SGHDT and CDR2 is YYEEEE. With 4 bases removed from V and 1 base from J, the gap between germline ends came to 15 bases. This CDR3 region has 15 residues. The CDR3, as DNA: TGTGCCAGCAGCCCTAAGGTGGGAGGTTCCTACGAGCAGTACTTC. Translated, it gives CASSPKVGGSYEQYF.

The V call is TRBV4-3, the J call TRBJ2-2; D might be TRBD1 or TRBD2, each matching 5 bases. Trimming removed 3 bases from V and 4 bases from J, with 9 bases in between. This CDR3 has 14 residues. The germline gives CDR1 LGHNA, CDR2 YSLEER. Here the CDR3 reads CASSQGDFTGELFF. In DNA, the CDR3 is TGCGCCAGCAGCCAGGGGGATTTCACCGGGGAGCTGTTTTTT.

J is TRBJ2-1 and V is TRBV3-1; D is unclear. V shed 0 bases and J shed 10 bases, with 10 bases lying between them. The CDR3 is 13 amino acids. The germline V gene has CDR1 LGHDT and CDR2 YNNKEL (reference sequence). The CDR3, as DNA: TGTGCCAGCAGCCAAGATCCGGCAGGCGAGCAGTTCTTC. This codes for CASSQDPAGEQFF.

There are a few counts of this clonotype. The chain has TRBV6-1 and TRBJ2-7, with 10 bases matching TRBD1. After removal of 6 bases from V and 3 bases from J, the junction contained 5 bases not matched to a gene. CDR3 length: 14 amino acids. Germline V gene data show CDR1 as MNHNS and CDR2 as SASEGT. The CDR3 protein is CASRGGDRGYEQYF. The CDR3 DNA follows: TGTGCCAGCAGAGGAGGGGACAGGGGCTACGAGCAGTACTTC.

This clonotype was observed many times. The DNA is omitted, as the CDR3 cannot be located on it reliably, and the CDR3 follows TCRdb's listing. CDR3 sequence: CSVVGSGTPLF. The chain carries TRBV29-1 and TRBJ2-7; the listed D gene, TRBD2, was not tested against the DNA. The germline V gene encodes CDR1 SQVTM and CDR2 ANQGSEA. The CDR3 spans 11 residues, counting both ends.

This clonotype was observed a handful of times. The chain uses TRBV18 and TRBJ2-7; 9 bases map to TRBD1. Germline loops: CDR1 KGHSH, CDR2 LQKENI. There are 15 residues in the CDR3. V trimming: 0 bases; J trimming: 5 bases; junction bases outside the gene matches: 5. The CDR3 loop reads CASSPPGQGQNEQYF. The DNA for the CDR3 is TGTGCCAGCTCACCACCGGGACAGGGTCAGAACGAGCAGTACTTC.

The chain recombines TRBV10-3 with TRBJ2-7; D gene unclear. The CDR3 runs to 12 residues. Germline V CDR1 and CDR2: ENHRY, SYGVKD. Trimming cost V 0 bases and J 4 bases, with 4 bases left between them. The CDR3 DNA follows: TGTGCCATCAGTGAGTCTCTATACGAGCAGTACTTC. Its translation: CAISESLYEQYF.